The 22 T cell receptor beta chains reported below all come from one sample, sequenced in a study of T cells in Graves' hyperthyroidism and ophthalmopathy. Amplification targeted TCR beta CDR3 regions from RNA transcripts. The HTBI set primed first-round TCR CDR3 RT-PCR. Each CDR3 protein gets one entry after TCRdb re-called the multiplex PCR reads with MiXCR. The table records about 460,000 distinct CDR3 sequences, about 22% of them present only once. Sequenced input: blood. All receptors come from a woman between 70 and 85 years old with Graves' ophthalmopathy.

This clonotype turned up a few times. The V gene is TRBV5-6, the J gene TRBJ2-5, with D unresolved. Trimming left V 4 bases short and J 1 base short, with 14 bases between. The CDR3 is 15 residues long. Germline values: CDR1 SGHDT, CDR2 YYEEEE. The CDR3: CASSPVTDPQETQYF. CDR3 DNA sequence: TGTGCCAGCAGCCCGGTCACAGACCCCCAAGAGACCCAGTACTTC. Variable domain in full (rest from reference TRBV5-6 and TRBJ2-5): DAGVTQSPTHLIKTRGQQVTLRCSPKSGHDTVSWYQQALGQGPQFIFQYYEEEERQRGNFPDRFSGHQFPNYSSELNVNALLLGDSALYLCASSPVTDPQETQYFGPGTRLLVL.

The V gene is TRBV7-9, the J gene TRBJ1-1; D is undetermined. The CDR3 is 14 amino acids. Germline V gene data show CDR1 as SEHNR and CDR2 as FQNEAQ (reference sequence). Trimming removed 2 bases at V and 1 base at J, with 8 bases between. The CDR3 is CASSLYGKNTEAFF. The DNA of the CDR3 is TGTGCCAGCAGCTTATATGGGAAGAACACTGAAGCTTTCTTT.

The gene calls are TRBV5-1 and TRBJ1-4; D ambiguous. Deletions cut 4 bases from V and 6 bases from J, with 10 bases between. This CDR3 has 13 residues. The germline V gene encodes CDR1 SGHRS and CDR2 YFSETQ. CDR3 DNA sequence: TGCGCCAGCAGCCTGGGAATTTATGAAAAACTGTTTTTT. This sequence encodes CASSLGIYEKLFF.

This clonotype has only a few counts. The J gene is TRBJ1-1, the V gene TRBV7-9; the D is unclear. There are 16 residues in the CDR3. CDR1 and CDR2 from the germline V gene are SEHNR and FQNEAQ (reference sequence). V was clipped by 5 bases and J by 1 base, with 17 bases between them. The CDR3 here is CASSARGSTGNTEAFF. CDR3 nucleotide sequence: TGTGCCAGCAGCGCTAGAGGATCGACGGGGAACACTGAAGCTTTCTTT.

This clonotype has ten or more counts. The chain links TRBV2 to TRBJ2-5; D not resolved. V lost 4 bases and J 4 bases, leaving 13 bases between the germline ends. The CDR3 runs to 14 residues. The germline CDR1 and CDR2 sequences are SNHLY and FYNNEI. This CDR3 reads CASSGQLTAETQYF. The CDR3 DNA is TGTGCCAGCAGTGGTCAACTGACGGCAGAGACCCAGTACTTC.

This chain joins TRBV10-3 and TRBJ2-5, with D perhaps TRBD1 (5 bases). Trimming removed 6 bases at V and 0 bases at J, with 11 bases between. The germline V gene encodes CDR1 ENHRY and CDR2 SYGVKD. The CDR3 consists of 14 residues. CDR3 bases: TGTGCCATCAGCCTATCAGGGAACCAAGAGACCCAGTACTTC. Its translation is CAISLSGNQETQYF.

The table lists this clonotype with many counts. The V gene is TRBV2, the J gene TRBJ2-1; D uncertain. Germline CDR1 reads SNHLY; CDR2 reads FYNNEI. The CDR3 runs 16 residues. V dropped 3 bases and J dropped 0 bases, with 12 bases sitting between them. The CDR3 nucleotides are TGTGCCAGCAGTGATCCAGGATCGAGCTCCTACAATGAGCAGTTCTTC. This gives the protein CASSDPGSSSYNEQFF.

In its sample, this clonotype was seen a few times. This chain connects TRBV7-2 to TRBJ2-7, with 10 bases aligning to TRBD2. CDR1 and CDR2 (germline): SGHTA, FQGNSA. With V trimmed by 5 bases and J by 2 bases, 15 bases remained unmatched. The CDR3 consists of 18 residues. In DNA form, the CDR3 reads TGTGCCAGCAGCCGTAGTCTGGGGGGGACTAGCGAAACCTACGAGCAGTACTTC. Encoded protein: CASSRSLGGTSETYEQYF.

This clonotype occurred a few times. This chain joins TRBV11-1 and TRBJ2-7, with a weak D call TRBD2 (6 bases). Trimming shortened V by 1 base and J by 5 bases, and 24 bases separated the two germline ends. This CDR3 region has 18 residues. Germline CDR1 is SGHAT and CDR2 is FQDESV (reference sequence). The CDR3 loop reads CASSLEGLASPNGNEQYF. CDR3 nucleotides: TGTGCCAGCAGCTTAGAAGGGCTAGCGTCCCCTAACGGGAACGAGCAGTACTTC.

This chain uses TRBV5-1 with TRBJ2-3; TRBD2 matches 11 bases. The CDR3 covers 16 residues. Looked up from germline, CDR1 is SGHRS and CDR2 is YFSETQ. After removal of 2 bases from V and 2 bases from J, the junction contained 4 bases not matched to a gene. The CDR3 protein is CASSLLAGVLTDTQYF. DNA for the CDR3: TGCGCCAGCAGCTTACTAGCGGGAGTGCTCACAGATACGCAGTATTTT.

In this sample, this clonotype turned up many times. In DNA form, the CDR3 reads TGTGCCAGCACGGAATCTGGTACCGGGGAGCTGTTTTTT. Translating gives CASTESGTGELFF. The genes are TRBV2 and TRBJ2-2; D is undetermined. Trimming pared 7 bases from V and 5 bases from J, leaving 11 bases between. CDR3 size: 13 residues. Germline CDR1 reads SNHLY; CDR2 reads FYNNEI. The whole variable domain, filled in from reference TRBV2 and TRBJ2-2, reads EPEVTQTPSHQVTQMGQEVILRCVPISNHLYFYWYRQILGQKVEFLVSFYNNEISEKSEIFDDQFSVERPDGSNFTLKIRSTKLEDSAMYFCASTESGTGELFFGEGSRLTVL.

The chain is built from TRBV6-1 and TRBJ2-4; 11 bases agree with TRBD2. Losses at the gene ends were 9 bases for V and 3 bases for J; bases not matched to a gene: 16. The CDR3 is 18 residues long. Germline CDR1 is MNHNS and CDR2 is SASEGT. The CDR3 protein is CARRLETSGNGGKNIQYF. The DNA for the CDR3 is TGTGCCAGACGACTAGAGACTAGCGGGAATGGAGGCAAAAACATTCAGTACTTC.

This clonotype has only a few counts. The V gene is TRBV12-3 or TRBV12-4, the J gene TRBJ2-1, with D hard to call. This CDR3 spans 12 amino acids. The V end was cut by 5 bases, the J end by 8 bases, with 10 bases between. This CDR3 reads CASSPQIDEQFF. The CDR3 bases are TGTGCCAGCAGTCCCCAGATCGATGAGCAGTTCTTC.

The chain combines TRBV7-9 with TRBJ2-7; 9 nucleotides agree with TRBD2. Germline CDR1 is SEHNR and CDR2 is FQNEAQ (reference sequence). This CDR3 contains 17 residues. J lost 6 bases, V lost 5 bases, and 17 bases had no gene match. The CDR3 region has the DNA TGTGCCAGCAGCCGATTAGGAGTTAGCGGGAGTTTACGCGAGCAGTACTTC. This encodes CASSRLGVSGSLREQYF.

This clonotype has only a few counts. The rearrangement links TRBV2 to TRBJ2-7; 10 nucleotides align to TRBD1. The V gene's germline CDR1 is SNHLY and CDR2 FYNNEI. V trimming: 7 bases; J trimming: 3 bases; junction bases outside the gene matches: 9. This CDR3 comprises 15 residues. CDR3 in DNA: TGTGCCAGCAAACCAGGACAGGGGGTGCACTACGAGCAGTACTTC. This sequence encodes CASKPGQGVHYEQYF.

This clonotype was observed a few times. The V gene is TRBV7-3, the J gene TRBJ2-2, with 12 bases matching TRBD2. The V and J ends lost 6 bases and 4 bases, in that order; junction bases with no gene match: 6. Germline V gene data show CDR1 as SGHTA and CDR2 as FQGTGA. The CDR3 covers 16 residues. The CDR3 DNA follows: TGTGCCAGCAGTCATGGACTAGCGGGGAGCACCGGGGAGCTGTTTTTT. It translates to CASSHGLAGSTGELFF. Based on the CDR3 plus reference TRBV7-3 and TRBJ2-2, the full variable domain is GAGVSQTPSNKVTEKGKYVELRCDPISGHTALYWYRQSLGQGPEFLIYFQGTGAADDSGLPNDRFFAVRPEGSVSTLKIQRTERGDSAVYLCASSHGLAGSTGELFFGEGSRLTVL.

This clonotype occurred many times. This sequence joins TRBV7-3 and TRBJ2-1; perhaps TRBD2 as D (5 bases). The CDR3 has 14 amino acids. Trimming took 4 bases from V and 5 from J, leaving 12 bases between them. Per the germline V gene, CDR1 is SGHTA and CDR2 is FQGTGA. In DNA, the CDR3 is TGTGCCAGCAGCTCCCAGGACGGGAACAATGAGCAGTTCTTC. Amino acid sequence: CASSSQDGNNEQFF.

This clonotype has only a few counts. The chain has TRBV6-1 and TRBJ1-2; D gene ambiguous. Trimming removed 4 bases at V and 7 bases at J, with 16 bases between. The CDR3 runs to 14 residues. Per germline, CDR1 MNHNS and CDR2 SASEGT. In nucleotides, the CDR3 is TGTGCCAGCAGTGCCGATCAGGTCGCGCGTGGCTACACCTTC. As protein: CASSADQVARGYTF.

The chain employs TRBV10-3 and TRBJ1-1; no firm D call. CDR1 and CDR2 (germline): ENHRY, SYGVKD. With 8 bases removed from V and 1 base from J, the gap between germline ends came to 11 bases. CDR3 length equals 13 residues. The CDR3 loop reads CAIAGGRNTEAFF. CDR3 sequence (DNA): TGTGCCATCGCGGGAGGGAGGAACACTGAAGCTTTCTTT.

The chain couples TRBV14 to TRBJ1-2, with D maybe TRBD1 (6 bases). The CDR3 runs 15 residues. The germline gives CDR1 SGHDN, CDR2 FVKESK. The V end lost 3 bases, the J end lost 6 bases, and 17 bases lay between the germline ends. CDR3 DNA sequence: TGTGCCAGCAGCCAGCCGGGACATCTAGGGGATGGCTACACCTTC. This gives the protein CASSQPGHLGDGYTF.

This clonotype was seen at least ten times. The chain couples TRBV5-1 to TRBJ2-1; D remains unclear. CDR1 is SGHRS, CDR2 YFSETQ, per germline. The CDR3 totals 13 residues. The V end was cut by 0 bases, the J end by 8 bases, with 9 bases between. CDR3 sequence (DNA): TGCGCCAGCAGCTTGGGGGCCCACGATGAGCAGTTCTTC. It translates to CASSLGAHDEQFF.

Notes on this clonotype: A junction end diverges from the germline sequence, so it may reflect a read error. The V gene is TRBV7-7, the J gene TRBJ2-5; 15 bases map to TRBD2. CDR1 and CDR2 from the germline V gene are SSHAT and FNYEAQ (reference sequence). The CDR3 is 16 residues long. CDR3 residues: CASSFGLAGGRETQYF. CDR3 sequence (DNA): TGTGCTAGCAGCTTCGGACTAGCGGGAGGGCGAGAGACCCAGTACTTC.